Listed below are T cell receptor beta chains from one sample, sequenced in a study of blood T cell repertoires in COVID-19. Produced via immunoSEQ multiplex PCR; TCRdb's table is partial and in-frame only. The profile shows 130,000 to 150,000 clones, approximately 88% of them singletons. Material: peripheral blood. The receptor source for this set is a human donor in a cohort sampled during active COVID-19. The CDR3 runs from the conserved cysteine through the conserved F or W. The D gene is left open where the match is weak. Only some rows state a clone size, as once, few, many or a class for expanded clones.

TRBJ1-5	once	TRBV28	TRBD1	CASSRDRVAEAQHF	TGTGCCAGCAGTCGGGACAGGGTGGCTGAAGCCCAGCATTTT
TRBJ2-2	-	TRBV5-4	TRBD1	CASSSGTGGGELFF	TGTGCCAGCAGCTCCGGGACAGGGGGAGGGGAGCTGTTTTTT
TRBJ2-5	once	TRBV10-3	-	CAISGGVGGDQETQYF	TGTGCCATCAGTGGAGGGGTTGGCGGGGATCAAGAGACCCAGTACTTC
TRBJ2-5	-	TRBV15	-	CATSNTGETQYF	TGTGCCACCAGCAATACAGGGGAGACCCAGTACTTC
TRBJ2-3	-	TRBV24-1	TRBD2	CATSSGTSGPSTDTQYF	TGTGCCACCAGCTCCGGGACTAGCGGGCCTAGCACAGATACGCAGTATTTT
TRBJ1-5	-	TRBV3-1/TRBV3-2	-	CASSRDNSNQPQHF	TGTGCCAGCAGCCGGGACAATAGCAATCAGCCCCAGCATTTT
TRBJ2-5	-	TRBV10-3	TRBD2	CATRLAGGQETQYF	TGTGCCACCAGACTAGCGGGGGGGCAAGAGACCCAGTACTTC
TRBJ2-5	-	TRBV5-4	TRBD1	CASSQPGTGVGETQYF	TGTGCCAGCAGCCAACCTGGGACAGGGGTAGGGGAGACCCAGTACTTC
TRBJ1-1	-	TRBV10-2	TRBD1	CASIKGAIGTEAFF	TGCGCCAGCATTAAGGGGGCTATCGGCACTGAAGCTTTCTTT
TRBJ1-2	-	TRBV6-5	-	CASSLALAGEGYTF	TGTGCCAGCAGCCTAGCTCTGGCAGGGGAGGGCTACACCTTC
TRBJ2-3	-	TRBV6-1	TRBD2	CASSERLAGSSTSTDTQYF	TGTGCCAGCAGTGAAAGACTAGCGGGATCGTCTACAAGCACAGATACGCAGTATTTT
TRBJ1-3	-	TRBV21-1	-	CASSSTGTGDSGNTIYF	TGTGCCAGCAGCTCAACCGGGACAGGGGACTCAGGAAACACCATATATTTT
TRBJ1-6	-	TRBV2	-	CASSADSDSPLHF	TGTGCCAGCAGTGCCGACAGCGATTCACCCCTCCACTTT
TRBJ2-4	once	TRBV13	-	CASSLRSGGVGNIQYF	TGTGCCAGCAGCTTAAGGTCAGGCGGGGTGGGAAACATTCAGTACTTC
TRBJ2-6	-	TRBV11-2	-	CASSSGVGSGSGANVLTF	TGTGCCAGCAGCTCAGGGGTCGGTAGTGGTAGTGGGGCCAACGTCCTGACTTTC
TRBJ1-6	-	TRBV6-5	-	CASSYTRDNSPLHF	TGTGCCAGCAGTTATACCAGGGATAATTCACCCCTCCACTTT
TRBJ1-6	-	TRBV19	-	CASSVQAMTNYNSPLHF	TGTGCCAGTAGTGTACAGGCAATGACGAATTATAATTCACCCCTCCACTTT
TRBJ1-3	few	TRBV4-1	TRBD1	CASSQPGRGISGNTIYF	TGCGCCAGCAGCCAACCGGGCAGGGGGATCTCTGGAAACACCATATATTTT
TRBJ2-5	few	TRBV9	-	CASSPRIAGETQYF	TGTGCCAGCAGCCCTCGGATCGCGGGGGAGACCCAGTACTTC
TRBJ1-6	-	TRBV28	TRBD1	CATAGTGNSPLHF	TGTGCCACTGCCGGGACAGGCAATTCACCCCTCCACTTT
TRBJ2-4	-	TRBV30	TRBD2	CAWSATSGGGIQYF	TGTGCCTGGAGTGCAACTAGCGGGGGAGGCATTCAGTACTTC
TRBJ2-3	-	TRBV4-2	TRBD2	CASSQDGTSGSGDTQYF	TGTGCCAGCAGCCAAGACGGGACTAGCGGGAGTGGAGATACGCAGTATTTT
TRBJ2-3	-	TRBV3-1/TRBV3-2	TRBD2	CASESGRADTQYF	TGTGCCAGCGAGAGCGGGAGGGCAGATACGCAGTATTTT
TRBJ1-5	-	TRBV19	-	CERNTQPQHF	TGTGAAAGAAACACCCAACCCCAGCATTTT
TRBJ2-1	-	TRBV14	-	CASSQDRYNEQFF	TGTGCCAGCAGCCAAGATCGCTACAATGAGCAGTTCTTC
TRBJ2-7	-	TRBV28	-	CASSFFSTSSYEQYF	TGTGCCAGCAGTTTCTTCAGTACCAGCTCCTACGAGCAGTACTTC
TRBJ2-7	-	TRBV3-1/TRBV3-2	TRBD2	CASSQDLGGYEQYF	TGTGCCAGCAGCCAAGATTTGGGAGGGTACGAGCAGTACTTC
TRBJ2-3	-	TRBV29-1	-	CSVIEGGTDTQYF	TGCAGCGTTATCGAAGGGGGCACAGATACGCAGTATTTT
TRBJ1-5	-	TRBV19	-	CASNDSGGGNQPQHF	TGTGCCAGTAACGACAGTGGCGGGGGCAATCAGCCCCAGCATTTT
TRBJ2-1	-	TRBV18	-	CASSFGSRPYNEQFF	TGTGCCAGCTCATTCGGGAGTAGGCCCTACAATGAGCAGTTCTTC
TRBJ2-1	-	TRBV2	TRBD2	CASTPGTSGGALEQFF	TGTGCCAGCACCCCCGGGACTAGCGGGGGGGCCCTTGAGCAGTTCTTC
TRBJ2-2	many	TRBV2	-	CASSEQGGPGELFF	TGTGCCAGCAGTGAACAGGGGGGTCCCGGGGAGCTGTTTTTT
TRBJ2-5	-	TRBV6-6	TRBD1	CASSYSTGGAKTQYF	TGTGCCAGCAGTTACTCGACAGGGGGCGCGAAGACCCAGTACTTC
TRBJ2-3	-	TRBV7-2	TRBD2	CASSLGLAGGTDTQYF	TGTGCCAGCAGCTTAGGACTAGCGGGAGGCACAGATACGCAGTATTTT
TRBJ2-7	-	TRBV24-1	TRBD1	CATSASTGGRNEQYF	TGTGCCACCAGTGCCTCCACAGGGGGTAGGAACGAGCAGTACTTC
TRBJ2-5	-	TRBV28	-	CASSFSLAGETQYF	TGTGCCAGCAGTTTTTCTCTAGCCGGGGAGACCCAGTACTTC
TRBJ2-5	few	TRBV6-5	-	CASRGLADLRQTQYF	TGTGCCAGCAGAGGGTTAGCGGACCTCCGACAGACCCAGTACTTC
TRBJ1-4	-	TRBV5-4	TRBD1	CASSLQGADEKLFF	TGTGCCAGCAGCTTACAGGGGGCCGATGAAAAACTGTTTTTT
TRBJ2-5	once	TRBV28	-	CASSYGGVEQETQYF	TGTGCCAGCAGTTACGGCGGGGTGGAACAAGAGACCCAGTACTTC
TRBJ1-6	-	TRBV5-4	TRBD1	CASSDTQGQARGSPLHF	TGTGCCAGCAGCGACACACAAGGACAGGCCAGGGGATCACCCCTCCACTTT
TRBJ2-3	-	TRBV2	-	CASGQSATDTQYF	TGTGCCAGCGGACAGAGCGCCACAGATACGCAGTATTTT
TRBJ1-1	-	TRBV6-6	TRBD1	CASSFDRGDTEAFF	TGTGCCAGCAGCTTTGACAGGGGGGACACTGAAGCTTTCTTT
TRBJ2-3	-	TRBV6-6	-	CASSYEQGRTDTQYF	TGTGCCAGCAGTTACGAGCAGGGGCGCACAGATACGCAGTATTTT
TRBJ1-2	-	TRBV5-5	-	CASSLTQGSYGYTF	TGTGCCAGCAGCTTGACTCAGGGGAGCTATGGCTACACCTTC
TRBJ2-5	-	TRBV19	-	CASSPGDFQETQYF	TGTGCCAGTAGCCCCGGGGACTTTCAAGAGACCCAGTACTTC
TRBJ2-2	-	TRBV7-8	-	CASSLRQGGAGELFF	TGTGCCAGCAGCTTACGCCAAGGGGGGGCCGGGGAGCTGTTTTTT
TRBJ2-7	-	TRBV19	TRBD1	CASSNRDRTYEQYF	TGTGCCAGTAGTAACCGGGACAGGACCTACGAGCAGTACTTC
TRBJ2-3	-	TRBV6-2/TRBV6-3	TRBD2	CASSYASGGPRGDTQYF	TGTGCCAGCAGTTACGCTAGCGGGGGGCCCCGGGGAGATACGCAGTATTTT
TRBJ1-1	-	TRBV19	-	CASRAERGGNTEAFF	TGTGCCAGTAGGGCAGAACGGGGTGGGAACACTGAAGCTTTCTTT
TRBJ1-2	-	TRBV19	-	CASTLTGNGYTF	TGTGCCAGTACCCTTACAGGGAATGGCTACACCTTC
TRBJ1-6	-	TRBV6-5	-	CASRVSSYNSPLHF	TGTGCCAGCAGGGTTAGCTCCTATAATTCACCCCTCCACTTT
TRBJ2-5	-	TRBV19	-	CASSMFLGEQETQYF	TGTGCCAGTAGTATGTTCCTTGGAGAACAAGAGACCCAGTACTTC
TRBJ2-3	-	TRBV7-8	-	CASSLVTSTDTQYF	TGTGCCAGCAGCTTAGTAACTAGCACAGATACGCAGTATTTT
TRBJ2-3	-	TRBV5-1	-	CASRGTGSDTQYF	TGCGCCAGCAGGGGAACAGGGTCAGATACGCAGTATTTT
TRBJ2-2	-	TRBV11-3	-	CASSPPGGNTGELFF	TGTGCCAGCAGCCCCCCCGGTGGTAACACCGGGGAGCTGTTTTTT
TRBJ1-2	-	TRBV3-1/TRBV3-2	-	CASSGGTGSYGYTF	TGTGCCAGCAGCGGCGGAACAGGGAGCTATGGCTACACCTTC
TRBJ2-7	-	TRBV10-3	TRBD2	CAISEAGLAGYEQYF	TGTGCCATCAGTGAGGCTGGACTAGCGGGATACGAGCAGTACTTC
TRBJ2-3	-	TRBV5-1	TRBD2	CASSLTSGSPADTQYF	TGCGCCAGCAGCTTAACTAGCGGGAGTCCCGCAGATACGCAGTATTTT
TRBJ1-2	few	TRBV5-6	TRBD1	CASSLVGTGADYGYTF	TGTGCCAGCAGCTTGGTTGGGACAGGGGCGGACTATGGCTACACCTTC
TRBJ1-3	-	TRBV6-5	-	CASRRGTDGNTIYF	TGTGCCAGCAGGCGGGGCACGGATGGAAACACCATATATTTT